The rows below give T cell receptor beta chains drawn from one sample of a study of regulatory T cells in long-lasting Graves disease. MiXCR was run by TCRdb on the multiplex PCR reads, yielding one entry per CDR3 protein. Of about 440,000 distinct CDR3 sequences listed, 15% to 20% were seen once; the top ten hold about 11%. The sample was also reused in another study, on T cells in Graves' hyperthyroidism and ophthalmopathy.

This specimen was peripheral blood mononuclear cells (PBMCs), taken at new diagnosis, from a patient treated with antithyroid drugs. All receptors derive from a woman aged 25-40 years with Graves disease. CDR3s include the opening cysteine and the closing phenylalanine or tryptophan. Clone size is not always given. Where it is, it says once, few, many or a class for expanded clones.

v_gene	abundance	j_gene	CDR3aa
TRBV5-6	many	TRBJ2-1	CASSVLGARYNEQFF
TRBV20-1	few	TRBJ2-7	CSARDSRTIYEQYF
TRBV27	NA	TRBJ2-1	CASSSHASGRSYNEQFF
TRBV7-9	many	TRBJ2-2	CASSLEGLAGVFFTGELFF
TRBV25-1	few	NA	CASSLAGLSGETQYF
TRBV7-8	few	TRBJ2-1	CASASRVGGDWNEQFF
TRBV18	NA	TRBJ1-2	CASSPEQNYGYTF
TRBV3-1	NA	TRBJ2-5	CASSLDRVTYQETQYF
TRBV11-2	many	TRBJ2-1	CASRVRDRAANEQFF
TRBV6-5	few	TRBJ1-5	CASSYLNNQPQHF
TRBV28	many	TRBJ1-4	CASSFQGANEKLFF
TRBV15	NA	TRBJ2-1	CATSRDRADEQFF
TRBV20-1	many	TRBJ2-7	CSASGSIFSYEQYF
TRBV6-2/TRBV6-3	few	TRBJ2-1	CASSNRWQFF
TRBV3-1	NA	TRBJ2-2	CASRVEATGELFF
TRBV6-1	NA	TRBJ2-3	CACRRFGGTDTQYF
TRBV28	many	TRBJ2-7	CASSPMTGASSYEQYF
TRBV7-9	many	TRBJ1-4	CASSPTEKGLFF
TRBV3-1	few	TRBJ1-3	CASSQVLGASGNTIYF
TRBV19	NA	TRBJ2-1	CASSIQRIPNNEQFF
TRBV10-1	few	TRBJ2-5	CASSSTSRETQYF
TRBV20-1	many	TRBJ2-7	CSARALADTYEQYF
TRBV4-1	few	TRBJ2-7	CASSQMTSEQYF
TRBV20-1	many	TRBJ1-2	CSAPTGSYGYTF
TRBV20-1	many	TRBJ2-7	CSARTSGTYEQYF
TRBV15	NA	TRBJ2-7	CATSRQGISYEQYF
TRBV9	NA	TRBJ1-6	CASSGDRAKKRNSPLHF
TRBV20-1	many	TRBJ2-3	CSARDLTRGTDTQYF
TRBV27	NA	TRBJ2-1	CASRERGGQGVGGEQFF
TRBV12-3/TRBV12-4	many	TRBJ2-5	CASSPQDRAGETQYF
TRBV6-1	many	TRBJ2-7	CASSPGGRGEQYF
TRBV19	NA	TRBJ2-3	CATSKGGDSTDTQYF
TRBV14	few	TRBJ2-2	CASSPGTAGGELFF
TRBV6-2/TRBV6-3	many	TRBJ2-1	CASSYSIGLAVSSNEQFF
TRBV7-8	many	TRBJ2-7	CASSLVSPGVRDGQQYF
TRBV6-1	few	TRBJ1-5	CASRPQGGSNQPQHF
TRBV30	many	TRBJ1-5	CAWKGRGNQPQHF
TRBV18	many	TRBJ2-2	CASSPLDRGATGELFF
TRBV20-1	many	TRBJ2-2	CSASGQFTGELFF
TRBV27	once	TRBJ2-3	CASSSPTSWREAADTQYF